These 19 T cell receptor beta chains originate from one sample sequenced in a study of CD8 T cells in Susac syndrome (dated by TCRdb to between 2018 and 2021). To prepare the library, the immunoSEQ multiplex PCR assay was applied. RNA was extracted with the RNeasy kit and about 0.45 to 1 ug was reverse transcribed using random hexamers. The public sequencing data were trimmed at Q25 with fastp and processed into clonotypes with MiXCR by TCRdb, which kept only in-frame beta chains. All rows with the same CDR3 protein become a single entry with the most common DNA and genes. This sample holds about 240,000 distinct CDR3 sequences; almost 97% were observed only once. The top ten hold about 0.095% of the sample. Sequencing was done on a sample of CD4+ T cells from PBMCs. The receptors derive from a human donor with Susac syndrome.

This rearrangement joins TRBV7-2 to TRBJ2-2; D may correspond to TRBD1 or TRBD2 (5 bases each). The CDR3 has 15 residues. Per the germline V gene, CDR1 is SGHTA and CDR2 is FQGNSA. The germline V and J ends were trimmed by 2 bases and 7 bases, with 14 bases remaining between them. This chain's CDR3 is CASSLSAVGVGELFF. For the CDR3, the DNA is TGTGCCAGCAGCTTATCAGCCGTGGGGGTCGGGGAGCTGTTTTTT. The full variable domain, its missing parts supplied by reference TRBV7-2 and TRBJ2-2, is GAGVSQSPSNKVTEKGKDVELRCDPISGHTALYWYRQSLGQGLEFLIYFQGNSAPDKSGLPSDRFSAERTGGSVSTLTIQRTQQEDSAVYLCASSLSAVGVGELFFGEGSRLTVL.

This chain links TRBV7-3 with TRBJ2-7; D uncertain. Germline V CDR1 and CDR2: SGHTA, FQGTGA. The CDR3 covers 12 residues. The germline V and J ends were trimmed by 5 bases and 3 bases, with 8 bases remaining between them. The CDR3 region is CASSPRNYEQYF. In DNA form, the CDR3 reads TGTGCCAGCAGCCCCCGGAACTACGAGCAGTACTTC.

The CDR3, as DNA: TGCAGTGCTAGGAAACAGGGGGTTCAGCCCCAGCATTTT. Its translation: CSARKQGVQPQHF. This rearrangement joins TRBV20-1 to TRBJ1-5; 8 bases fit TRBD1. Per the germline V gene, CDR1 is DFQATT and CDR2 is SNEGSKA (reference sequence). The CDR3 length is 13 residues. J gave up 6 bases and V 3 bases, and 4 bases lay outside the gene matches.

The rearrangement joins TRBV30 to TRBJ2-3, with 8 positions matching TRBD2. Germline CDR1 is GTSNPN and CDR2 is SVGIG (reference sequence). J was trimmed by 1 base and V by 7 bases; bases with no gene match: 4. CDR3 length equals 13 residues. The CDR3 region is CASSGSGTDTQYF. The CDR3 DNA reads as TGTGCCTCGAGCGGGAGCGGCACAGATACGCAGTATTTT.

The chain recombines TRBV30 with TRBJ1-1; 10 nucleotides line up with TRBD1. Germline V gene lookup returns CDR1 GTSNPN and CDR2 SVGIG (reference sequence). The length of the CDR3 is 15 residues. V lost 8 bases and J lost 1; bases outside the gene matches: 10. The CDR3 DNA sequence: TGTGCCATAGACAGGGGGCCAGCCACGAACACTGAAGCTTTCTTT. This encodes CAIDRGPATNTEAFF. Full variable domain (outside the CDR3, taken from reference TRBV30 and TRBJ1-1): SQTIHQWPATLVQPVGSPLSLECTVEGTSNPNLYWYRQAAGRGLQLLFYSVGIGQISSEVPQNLSASRPQDRQFILSSKKLLLSDSGFYLCAIDRGPATNTEAFFGQGTRLTVV.

This chain uses TRBV28 with TRBJ1-2; 7 bases align to TRBD1. Germline values: CDR1 MDHEN, CDR2 SYDVKM. Trimming at V came to 4 bases and at J to 4 bases, leaving 3 bases not matched to a gene. This CDR3 contains 13 residues. The CDR3 reads CASSSRDSYGYTF. The DNA of the CDR3 is TGTGCCAGCAGTTCCAGGGACAGCTATGGCTACACCTTC.

The chain recombines TRBV30 with TRBJ1-2, with D tentatively TRBD1 (5 bases). Germline CDR1 and CDR2: GTSNPN and SVGIG (reference sequence). CDR3 length: 13 amino acids. The CDR3 protein is CARRGYGLYGYTF. CDR3 coding DNA: TGTGCGCGGAGGGGCTACGGCTTATATGGCTACACCTTC.

The genes are TRBV10-3 and TRBJ2-5, with 7 bases lining up with TRBD1. With 3 bases clipped from V and 1 base from J, the junction kept 5 bases outside the gene matches. CDR1 ENHRY and CDR2 SYGVKD come from the germline V gene. This CDR3 has 15 amino acids. This CDR3 is CAISDSRGTQETQYF. CDR3 DNA sequence: TGTGCCATCAGTGATAGCAGGGGGACCCAAGAGACCCAGTACTTC.

The V gene is TRBV20-1, the J gene TRBJ2-1, with TRBD2 matching 11 bases. Per the germline V gene, CDR1 is DFQATT and CDR2 is SNEGSKA (reference sequence). This CDR3 is built from 12 residues. Trimming cost V 6 bases and J 8 bases; bases outside gene matches: 3. The CDR3 protein is CSARGLADEQFF. Written as DNA, the CDR3 is TGCAGTGCGAGGGGACTAGCGGATGAGCAGTTCTTC.

This clonotype was counted a single time. The V call is TRBV20-1, the J call TRBJ2-3; possible D gene TRBD1, 7 bases. This CDR3 is 13 amino acids long. CDR1 is DFQATT and CDR2 is SNEGSKA in the germline V gene (reference sequence). The CDR3 spells CSGGQPSTDTQYF. The CDR3, as DNA: TGCAGCGGGGGACAGCCCAGCACAGATACGCAGTATTTT.

V usage is TRBV29-1 and J usage is TRBJ2-3, with TRBD1 matching 12 bases. From germline, CDR1 is SQVTM and CDR2 ANQGSEA. CDR3 size: 15 residues. The junction had 3 bases not matched to a gene; V was cut back by 0 bases and J by 5 bases. The CDR3 reads CSVEDGTGGIDTQYF. The CDR3 DNA is TGCAGCGTTGAAGATGGGACAGGGGGCATAGATACGCAGTATTTT.

V is TRBV29-1 and J is TRBJ2-7, with 7 bases fitting TRBD2. The CDR3 consists of 15 residues. Germline CDR1 reads SQVTM; CDR2 reads ANQGSEA. After removal of 7 bases from V and 0 bases from J, the junction contained 12 bases not matched to a gene. This CDR3 reads CSARRGSGSSYEQYF. CDR3 coding DNA: TGCAGCGCTAGGCGCGGGAGTGGGAGCTCCTACGAGCAGTACTTC.

The rearrangement links TRBV30 to TRBJ1-5, with 9 bases aligning to TRBD1. This CDR3 region has 14 residues. The germline gives CDR1 GTSNPN, CDR2 SVGIG (reference sequence). With V trimmed by 3 bases and J by 4 bases, 4 bases remained unmatched. The CDR3 protein is CAWSRDRDNQPQHF. CDR3 nucleotides: TGTGCCTGGAGCCGGGACAGGGATAATCAGCCCCAGCATTTT.

The V gene is TRBV30, the J gene TRBJ2-3; no reliable D call. CDR3 length: 13 amino acids. Trimming removed 0 bases from V and 9 bases from J, with 13 bases in between. Germline V gene data show CDR1 as GTSNPN and CDR2 as SVGIG (reference sequence). The CDR3: CAWSVSSDRTQYF. The CDR3 DNA sequence: TGTGCCTGGAGTGTGTCATCCGACCGAACGCAGTATTTT.

The gene calls are TRBV9 and TRBJ1-4; D is perhaps TRBD1 (5 bases). Trimming stripped 4 bases from V and 5 bases from J, with 18 bases between. The CDR3 consists of 16 residues. Germline lookup yields CDR1 SGDLS and CDR2 YYNGEE. The CDR3 DNA sequence: TGTGCCAGCAGCACCCAGCCCGGGACGGAGAATGAAAAACTGTTTTTT. Translating gives CASSTQPGTENEKLFF.

This chain links TRBV5-1 with TRBJ2-5; maybe TRBD2 (6 bases). V lost 1 base, J lost 2 bases, and 12 bases lay in between. The CDR3 has 15 residues. Germline loops: CDR1 SGHRS, CDR2 YFSETQ. This chain's CDR3 is CASSLLPAGQETQYF. CDR3 sequence (DNA): TGCGCCAGCAGCTTGTTACCCGCGGGGCAAGAGACCCAGTACTTC.

J is TRBJ2-5 and V is TRBV7-9, with no clear D. In germline, CDR1 is SEHNR, CDR2 FQNEAQ (reference sequence). V was trimmed by 7 bases and J by 2 bases, leaving 5 bases between them. The CDR3 contains 11 residues. This CDR3 is CASTNQETQYF. In DNA, the CDR3 is TGTGCCAGCACCAATCAAGAGACCCAGTACTTC.

The V and J genes are TRBV7-3 and TRBJ2-4; 10 nucleotides agree with TRBD1. J gave up 0 bases and V 0 bases, and 2 bases lay outside the gene matches. CDR1 is SGHTA, CDR2 FQGTGA, per germline. The CDR3 runs 17 residues. The CDR3 loop is CASSLTRDRGAKNIQYF. CDR3 in DNA: TGTGCCAGCAGCTTAACCCGGGACAGGGGAGCCAAAAACATTCAGTACTTC.

Only one count was recorded for this clonotype. The chain joins TRBV7-9 to TRBJ1-1; D not certain. V shed 5 bases and J shed 1 base, with 8 bases lying between them. Germline lookup yields CDR1 SEHNR and CDR2 FQNEAQ (reference sequence). The CDR3 length is 13 residues. In DNA form, the CDR3 reads TGTGCCAGCAGCCCGTCGGCGAACACTGAAGCTTTCTTT. Translated: CASSPSANTEAFF. Supplemented by reference TRBV7-9 and TRBJ1-1, the full variable domain reads DTGVSQNPRHKITKRGQNVTFRCDPISEHNRLYWYRQTLGQGPEFLTYFQNEAQLEKSRLLSDRFSAERPKGSFSTLEIQRTEQGDSAMYLCASSPSANTEAFFGQGTRLTVV.